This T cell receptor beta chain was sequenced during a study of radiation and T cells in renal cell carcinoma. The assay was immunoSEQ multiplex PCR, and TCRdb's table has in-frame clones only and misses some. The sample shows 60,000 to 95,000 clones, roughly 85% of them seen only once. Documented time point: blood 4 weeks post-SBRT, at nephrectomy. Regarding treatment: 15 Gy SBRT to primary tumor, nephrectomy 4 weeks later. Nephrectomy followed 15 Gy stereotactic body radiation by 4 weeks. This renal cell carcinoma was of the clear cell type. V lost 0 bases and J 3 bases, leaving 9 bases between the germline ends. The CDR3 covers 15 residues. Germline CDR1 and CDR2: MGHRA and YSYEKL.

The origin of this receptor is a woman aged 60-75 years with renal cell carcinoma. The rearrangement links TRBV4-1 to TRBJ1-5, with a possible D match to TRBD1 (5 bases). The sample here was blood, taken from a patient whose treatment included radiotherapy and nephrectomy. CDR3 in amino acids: CASSQDSQANQPQHF. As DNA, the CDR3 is TGCGCCAGCAGCCAAGATTCACAGGCCAATCAGCCCCAGCATTTT.